One and the same sample provided the 7 T cell receptor beta chains below, sequenced in a study of blood T cell repertoires in COVID-19. Assay used: immunoSEQ multiplex PCR; TCRdb lists only in-frame clones, some missing. The sample has 100,000 or so clones; 84% are singletons. What was sequenced was peripheral blood. The receptors originated from a man between 65 and 85 years old with active or convalescent COVID-19.

The gene calls are TRBV4-1 and TRBJ2-7; D is possibly TRBD2 (6 bases). Germline CDR1 and CDR2: MGHRA and YSYEKL. CDR3 length: 15 residues. V lost 1 base, J lost 2 bases, and 12 bases lay in between. In DNA form, the CDR3 reads TGCGCCAGCAGCCAAGTTGCGGGGCCAGCCTACGAGCAGTACTTC. It codes for CASSQVAGPAYEQYF.

V is TRBV7-8 and J is TRBJ1-2; tentatively, D is TRBD1 (6 bases). This CDR3 has 15 amino acids. V lost 5 bases and J 4 bases, leaving 17 bases between the germline ends. Germline CDR1 SGHVS, CDR2 FQNEAQ. DNA for the CDR3: TGTGCCAGCAGCCCCATGACAGGATCGGTCTATGGCTACACCTTC. The encoded protein is CASSPMTGSVYGYTF.

V usage is TRBV9 and J usage is TRBJ1-2, with 10 bases identical to TRBD1. V shed 4 bases, J shed 4 bases, and the junction held 4 bases outside the gene matches. CDR1 and CDR2 (germline): SGDLS, YYNGEE. The CDR3 runs to 14 residues. CDR3 DNA sequence: TGTGCCAGCAGCCGACAGGGGGCGGTCTATGGCTACACCTTC. It codes for CASSRQGAVYGYTF.

V and J are TRBV19 and TRBJ2-5, with 10 bases aligning to TRBD2. Germline CDR1 is LNHDA and CDR2 is SQIVND (reference sequence). The CDR3 is 14 amino acids. V was clipped by 7 bases and J by 3 bases; unmatched bases: 5. Written as DNA, the CDR3 is TGTGCCAGTACACCCGGGACTAGCGAAGAGACCCAGTACTTC. Its translation is CASTPGTSEETQYF.

This clone has just a few counts. The chain uses TRBV5-1 and TRBJ1-1, with TRBD1 as a possible D gene (6 bases). Trimming stripped 0 bases from V and 1 base from J, with 10 bases between. CDR1 and CDR2 (germline): SGHRS, YFSETQ. This CDR3 region has 15 residues. The chain's CDR3 is CASSLALGGNTEAFF. Here the CDR3 DNA reads TGCGCCAGCAGCTTGGCCTTAGGGGGGAACACTGAAGCTTTCTTT.

The chain combines TRBV19 with TRBJ1-5; D is perhaps TRBD1 (5 bases). The V end was cut by 7 bases, the J end by 5 bases, with 24 bases between. This CDR3 is 17 amino acids long. Germline CDR1 and CDR2: LNHDA and SQIVND (reference sequence). CDR3 sequence (DNA): TGTGCCAGTATTCCCTCCTGGGAGGATTCGGGGGATCAGCCCCAGCATTTT. As protein: CASIPSWEDSGDQPQHF.

This chain joins TRBV5-5 and TRBJ2-7; TRBD1 is a possible D gene (5 bases). The CDR3 has 14 residues. CDR1 and CDR2 from the germline V gene are SGHKS and YYEKEE (reference sequence). The V and J ends lost 7 bases and 4 bases respectively, with 18 bases between them. The CDR3 protein is CASGIQVDLYEQYF. CDR3 nucleotides: TGTGCCAGCGGAATACAGGTAGACCTTTACGAGCAGTACTTC.